A single sample is the source of the 14 T cell receptor beta chains below, sequenced in a study of early T cells in non-severe SARS-CoV-2 infection. TCRdb reprocessed the 5' RACE reads with MiXCR, giving one entry per CDR3 protein. The table lists tens of thousands of distinct CDR3 sequences, around 15% of them singletons. The sequenced sample consisted of whole blood. The receptor set was obtained from an adult who was a healthcare worker with PCR-confirmed SARS-CoV-2 infection or an uninfected control (not recorded which).

Remarks on this clonotype: A read error may account for a junction end that differs from germline. The chain employs TRBV7-9 and TRBJ1-1; D ambiguous. CDR3 length equals 11 residues. Germline V lookup: CDR1 SEHNR, CDR2 FQNEAQ (reference sequence). CDR3 DNA: TGTGCCAGCAGCTCTTATGGTGGTGGTGTTTTT. The encoded protein is CASSSYGGGVF.

V gene TRBV27 combines with J gene TRBJ2-2; weak D call: TRBD2 (5 bases). Germline V CDR1 and CDR2: MNHEY, SMNVEV (reference sequence). V lost 5 bases to trimming and J lost 4 bases, with 14 bases between them. The length of the CDR3 is 15 residues. The DNA for the CDR3 is TGTGCCAGCAGTCCTCGGCGGGCTCTCACCGGGGAGCTGTTTTTT. Translated: CASSPRRALTGELFF.

This clonotype was seen a few times. CDR3 nucleotide sequence: TGCGCCAGCAGCTTGGGGCAGGCTGGCAATGAGCAGTTCTTC. It yields the protein CASSLGQAGNEQFF. The V gene is TRBV5-1, the J gene TRBJ2-1; D call uncertain. The CDR3 has 14 residues. V lost 0 bases and J lost 6, with 10 bases in between. Germline V gives CDR1 SGHRS, CDR2 YFSETQ.

This clonotype was counted only a few times. The V gene is TRBV11-3, the J gene TRBJ2-5; 15 bases are shared with TRBD2. The CDR3 totals 19 residues. Germline-derived CDR1 and CDR2 are SGHNT and YENEEA. J gave up 3 bases and V 0 bases, and 8 bases lay outside the gene matches. In DNA, the CDR3 is TGTGCCAGCAGCTTAGAGGGGACTAGCGGGAGGACGGAGAAAGAGACCCAGTACTTC. It codes for CASSLEGTSGRTEKETQYF. The whole variable domain, remainder taken from reference TRBV11-3 and TRBJ2-5, is EAGVVQSPRYKIIEKKQPVAFWCNPISGHNTLYWYLQNLGQGPELLIRYENEEAVDDSQLPKDRFSAERLKGVDSTLKIQPAELGDSAVYLCASSLEGTSGRTEKETQYFGPGTRLLVL.

This clonotype came up many times. V is TRBV6-2 or TRBV6-3 and J is TRBJ1-4; D ambiguous. The CDR3 runs 15 residues. The ends were cut back, 7 bases at V and 5 bases at J, with 17 bases in the middle. Germline V gives CDR1 MNHEY, CDR2 SVGEGT. CDR3 residues: CASTAGSVTNEKLFF. CDR3 coding DNA: TGTGCCAGCACCGCCGGGTCGGTTACGAATGAAAAACTGTTTTTT.

The table lists this clonotype with a few counts. This rearrangement joins TRBV11-3 to TRBJ1-1; 7 bases are shared with TRBD1. This CDR3 comprises 13 residues. CDR1 is SGHNT and CDR2 is YENEEA in the germline V gene. V trimming: 4 bases; J trimming: 4 bases; junction bases outside the gene matches: 3. Written as DNA, the CDR3 is TGTGCCAGCAGCTCCGACAGGGCCACTGAAGCTTTCTTT. This gives the protein CASSSDRATEAFF.

This clonotype was picked up a small number of times. V is TRBV6-2 or TRBV6-3 and J is TRBJ2-3; D unclear. This CDR3 has 14 residues. V lost 2 bases and J 2 bases, leaving 8 bases between the germline ends. Germline V gene data show CDR1 as MNHEY and CDR2 as SVGEGT. CDR3 protein: CASSYLINTDTQYF. CDR3 nucleotides: TGTGCCAGCAGTTACCTGATTAACACAGATACGCAGTATTTT.

This clonotype showed up just a few times. V and J are TRBV5-1 and TRBJ2-1; TRBD2 matches 13 bases. CDR3 size: 18 residues. The V gene's germline CDR1 is SGHRS and CDR2 YFSETQ. V was pared by 2 bases and J by 5 bases, with 10 bases of the junction left unmatched. CDR3 protein: CASSLPRTSGRWDNEQFF. The CDR3 DNA reads TGCGCCAGCAGCTTACCTAGGACTAGCGGGAGATGGGACAATGAGCAGTTCTTC.

The V and J genes are TRBV7-2 and TRBJ1-3; D gene unclear. The CDR3 contains 17 residues. The germline gives CDR1 SGHTA, CDR2 FQGNSA. Trimming shortened V by 5 bases and J by 0 bases, and 17 bases separated the two germline ends. This chain's CDR3 is CASSLLGVRPSGNTIYF. CDR3 DNA sequence: TGTGCCAGCAGCCTTTTGGGTGTCCGTCCCTCTGGAAACACCATATATTTT.

This clonotype was seen many times. V is TRBV29-1 and J is TRBJ2-3; D is uncertain. This CDR3 has 12 residues. Between the trimmed V and J ends, which lost 7 bases and 2 bases, there was a span of 10 bases. Germline V lookup: CDR1 SQVTM, CDR2 ANQGSEA. The CDR3: CSAKKDTDTQYF. For the CDR3, the DNA is TGCAGCGCTAAAAAGGACACAGATACGCAGTATTTT.

This clonotype was recorded once. The chain is built from TRBV5-6 and TRBJ1-1; D gene uncertain. Germline-derived CDR1 and CDR2 are SGHDT and YYEEEE. The CDR3 spans 15 residues. The V end was cut by 5 bases, the J end by 5 bases, with 19 bases between. The CDR3 loop reads CASSPEESAGTEAFF. CDR3 sequence (DNA): TGTGCCAGCAGTCCGGAAGAGAGCGCCGGGACTGAAGCTTTCTTT.

This clonotype was found a few times. CDR3 in amino acids: CATSRDLGQGADTQYF. CDR3 bases: TGTGCCACCAGCAGAGATCTCGGACAGGGGGCAGATACGCAGTATTTT. The genes are TRBV15 and TRBJ2-3, with 10 nucleotides matching TRBD1. The J segment lost 4 bases and the V segment lost 0 bases, leaving 4 bases of the junction unmatched. The V gene's germline CDR1 is LNHNV and CDR2 YYDKDF (reference sequence). The CDR3 length is 16 residues.

This clonotype has a count of ten or more. The chain combines TRBV11-2 with TRBJ2-5, with TRBD2 identical over 12 bases. From germline, CDR1 is SGHAT and CDR2 FQNNGV. This CDR3 contains 18 residues. J gave up 0 bases and V 4 bases, and 9 bases lay outside the gene matches. CDR3 coding DNA: TGTGCCAGCAGCTCACAGACTAGCGGGGGATACTACCAAGAGACCCAGTACTTC. Translation gives CASSSQTSGGYYQETQYF.

This clonotype appeared many times. The chain employs TRBV24-1 and TRBJ2-2; D not certain. The CDR3 is 11 residues long. V lost 7 bases to trimming and J lost 3 bases, with 2 bases between them. CDR1 and CDR2 (germline): KGHDR, SFDVKD. Here the CDR3 reads CATRDTGELFF. The DNA for the CDR3 is TGTGCCACCAGGGACACCGGGGAGCTGTTTTTT.